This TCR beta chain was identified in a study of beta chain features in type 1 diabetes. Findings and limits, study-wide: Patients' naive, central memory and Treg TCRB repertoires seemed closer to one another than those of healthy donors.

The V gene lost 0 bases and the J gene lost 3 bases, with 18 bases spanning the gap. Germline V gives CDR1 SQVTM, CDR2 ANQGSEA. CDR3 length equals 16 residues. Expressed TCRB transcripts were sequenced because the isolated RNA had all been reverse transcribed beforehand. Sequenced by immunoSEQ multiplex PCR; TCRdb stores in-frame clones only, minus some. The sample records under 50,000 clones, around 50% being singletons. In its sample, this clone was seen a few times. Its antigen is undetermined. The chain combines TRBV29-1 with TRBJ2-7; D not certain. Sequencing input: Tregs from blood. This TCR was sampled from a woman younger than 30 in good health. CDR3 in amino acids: CSVEDGSAGPYYEQYF. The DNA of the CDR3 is TGCAGCGTTGAAGATGGGTCTGCAGGCCCCTACTACGAGCAGTACTTC.